This TCR beta chain was observed in a study of blood T cells in healthy people across ages. Notes on the study in general: Whereas aged donors had fewer naive CD4+ cells, long-lived donors had more of them and higher diversity.

Every participating donor contributed approximately 9.5 milliliters of peripheral blood through a draw. In this sample, this clonotype turned up a few times. The antigen remains undetermined. The authors ran a second PCR of about 6 to 11 cycles using a sample-barcoded 5' primer and a J-beta primer mix. In TCRdb, the 5' RACE reads were re-called with MiXCR into one record per CDR3 protein. Of approximately 810,000 distinct CDR3 sequences listed, around 34% were seen once; the top ten hold 10% to 15%. The sequence derives from a man aged 18 to 29 in good health. Input material: blood.

The CDR3 loop is CATSRGGPDTQYF. The CDR3 DNA follows: TGTGCCACCAGCAGAGGAGGGCCAGATACGCAGTATTTT. The rearrangement links TRBV15 to TRBJ2-3; a possible D gene is TRBD2 (5 bases). The CDR3 extends over 13 amino acids. Trimming shortened V by 1 base and J by 4 bases, and 6 bases separated the two germline ends. Per germline, CDR1 LNHNV and CDR2 YYDKDF (reference sequence).